This TCR beta chain was sequenced during a study of shared clonotypes between healthy human individuals. Regarding the study as a whole: Measured sharing among donors was expected to vary with sequencing depth.

Points on this clone: Its antigen is unidentified.

Selected positively for CCR7 and CD45RO-negative, naive CD8 cells excluded terminally differentiated effector memory CD45RA+ cells. The protocol was immunoSEQ multiplex PCR, while the TCRdb copy is restricted to in-frame clones and leaves out a portion. The sample holds millions of clones; about 95% are singletons and the top ten take 0.9% to 1.3%. This clonotype originated in a man aged 18 to 30 in good health. Sequences were obtained from naive CD8+ T cells sorted from blood.

CDR3 nucleotide sequence: TGTGCCAGCAGCGACGAGACCTACAATGAGCAGTTCTTC. This sequence encodes CASSDETYNEQFF. The rearrangement uses TRBV9 and TRBJ2-1; D not certain. CDR3 length: 13 amino acids. Germline lookup yields CDR1 SGDLS and CDR2 YYNGEE. V lost 3 bases and J 2 bases, leaving 6 bases between the germline ends.